Below, 25 T cell receptor beta chains from the same sample are listed, as sequenced in a study of blood T cells in healthy people across ages. It was with a sample-barcoded 5' primer and a J-beta primer mix that a second PCR of about 6 to 12 cycles was run. One entry per CDR3 protein, called by TCRdb with MiXCR from the 5' RACE reads. The sample lists about 1 million distinct CDR3 sequences; more than 40% were seen once. Sequencing input: blood. Receptors were obtained from a woman aged 60-75 years in good health.

This clonotype was counted only a few times. The chain carries TRBV7-2 and TRBJ2-7, with D hard to call. The CDR3 is made up of 11 amino acids. V shed 4 bases and J shed 5 bases, with 6 bases lying between them. CDR1 and CDR2 from the germline V gene are SGHTA and FQGNSA. The CDR3 here is CASSWVDEQYF. Written as DNA, the CDR3 is TGTGCCAGCAGCTGGGTGGACGAGCAGTACTTC.

This chain links TRBV29-1 with TRBJ1-2; TRBD1 matches at 10 bases. Germline loops: CDR1 SQVTM, CDR2 ANQGSEA. The J segment lost 6 bases and the V segment lost 6 bases, leaving 4 bases of the junction unmatched. This CDR3 region has 12 residues. In DNA form, the CDR3 reads TGCAGCGTAGGACAGGGGGTGGATGGCTACACCTTC. This gives the protein CSVGQGVDGYTF.

This clonotype came up a few times. This chain links TRBV7-6 with TRBJ1-1; TRBD1 might be the D (6 bases). This CDR3 is built from 13 residues. V was shortened by 1 base and J by 7 bases, with 10 bases between the two germline ends. Looked up from germline, CDR1 is SGHVS and CDR2 is FNYEAQ. The CDR3 sequence is CASSLVTGSEAFF. DNA for the CDR3: TGTGCCAGCAGCTTAGTAACAGGGAGTGAAGCTTTCTTT.

This chain joins TRBV28 and TRBJ1-2; D gene ambiguous. With 8 bases removed from V and 5 bases from J, the gap between germline ends came to 21 bases. Germline V gene sequence: CDR1 MDHEN, CDR2 SYDVKM. There are 15 residues in the CDR3. Here the CDR3 reads CASLAPGRLGYGYTF. The CDR3 nucleotides read TGTGCCAGCTTGGCCCCCGGCAGGCTTGGGTATGGCTACACCTTC.

V and J are TRBV7-2 and TRBJ2-2; D perhaps matches TRBD2 (5 bases). The CDR3 spans 18 residues. Germline V gene sequence: CDR1 SGHTA, CDR2 FQGNSA. Trimming pared 7 bases from V and 0 bases from J, leaving 21 bases between. CDR3 sequence: CTSITAPWETSNTGELFF. CDR3 DNA sequence: TGTACCAGCATCACTGCGCCTTGGGAGACGTCGAACACCGGGGAGCTGTTTTTT.

The DNA of the CDR3 is TGCGCCAGCAGCTTGGCCTATAGGGGGCCTGGGGCCAACGTCCTGACTTTC. Translating it yields CASSLAYRGPGANVLTF. The chain couples TRBV5-1 to TRBJ2-6, with 7 bases aligning to TRBD1. Trimming at V came to 0 bases and at J to 2 bases, leaving 5 bases not matched to a gene. The CDR3 runs to 17 residues. Germline CDR1 SGHRS, CDR2 YFSETQ.

The gene calls are TRBV6-1 and TRBJ1-6, with 8 bases identical to TRBD1. The CDR3 spans 15 residues. Germline V gene lookup returns CDR1 MNHNS and CDR2 SASEGT. Trimming cost V 2 bases and J 9 bases; bases outside gene matches: 6. The CDR3 DNA is TGTGCCAGCAGTGAAATCCAGGGGGCGCGTTCACCCCTCCACTTT. It codes for CASSEIQGARSPLHF.

This clonotype was picked up a small number of times. V and J are TRBV28 and TRBJ2-3; TRBD2 matches at 8 bases. CDR3 length: 13 amino acids. J gave up 4 bases and V 7 bases, and 4 bases lay outside the gene matches. Germline loops: CDR1 MDHEN, CDR2 SYDVKM. The CDR3 DNA is TGTGCCAGCACCCCGACTAGCGCAGATACGCAGTATTTT. It is translated as CASTPTSADTQYF.

There are many counts of this clonotype. CDR3 protein: CASSPPSSGANVLTF. In DNA form, the CDR3 reads TGTGCCAGCAGCCCTCCGAGCTCTGGGGCCAACGTCCTGACTTTC. V and J are TRBV28 and TRBJ2-6; D call uncertain. The CDR3 is 15 residues long. V lost 6 bases to trimming and J lost 0 bases, with 9 bases between them. Germline V gene lookup returns CDR1 MDHEN and CDR2 SYDVKM.

A few counts support this clonotype. The chain combines TRBV20-1 with TRBJ2-7; D is uncertain. CDR3 length: 14 amino acids. Deletions cut 2 bases from V and 3 bases from J, with 14 bases between. CDR1 and CDR2 from the germline V gene are DFQATT and SNEGSKA (reference sequence). CDR3 sequence (DNA): TGCAGTGCTAGATCCAGAGCAGAAATCTACGAGCAGTACTTC. The encoded protein is CSARSRAEIYEQYF.

The chain has TRBV29-1 and TRBJ1-1; the D is unclear. The CDR3 totals 11 residues. Trimming shortened V by 7 bases and J by 1 base, and 7 bases separated the two germline ends. CDR1 and CDR2 from the germline V gene are SQVTM and ANQGSEA. The CDR3: CSGWGNTEAFF. The DNA of the CDR3 is TGCAGCGGATGGGGGAACACTGAAGCTTTCTTT.

The rearrangement links TRBV29-1 to TRBJ2-1; 10 positions agree with TRBD1. The V gene's germline CDR1 is SQVTM and CDR2 ANQGSEA. V shed 6 bases, J shed 1 base, and the junction held 6 bases outside the gene matches. This CDR3 has 15 amino acids. CDR3 region: CSVAGTGASYNEQFF. The CDR3 DNA reads TGCAGCGTGGCCGGGACAGGGGCTTCCTACAATGAGCAGTTCTTC.

The rearrangement uses TRBV12-3 or TRBV12-4 and TRBJ2-5, with D maybe TRBD1 (5 bases). V was trimmed by 7 bases and J by 1 base, leaving 16 bases between them. CDR3 length equals 15 residues. The CDR3 DNA sequence: TGTGCCAGCACCTCTGGGGCCGAATCCCAAGAGACCCAGTACTTC. Translated, it gives CASTSGAESQETQYF.

The V and J genes are TRBV27 and TRBJ2-7; 7 bases are shared with TRBD1. The J segment lost 5 bases and the V segment lost 6 bases, leaving 10 bases of the junction unmatched. The CDR3 covers 14 residues. CDR1 and CDR2 from the germline V gene are MNHEY and SMNVEV (reference sequence). CDR3 nucleotide sequence: TGTGCCAGCAGCGAAAGGACAGGCTTCGACGAGCAGTACTTC. This translates into CASSERTGFDEQYF.

The chain links TRBV12-3 or TRBV12-4 to TRBJ1-1; weak D call: TRBD1 (5 bases). The V gene lost 6 bases and the J gene lost 5 bases, with 16 bases spanning the gap. The CDR3 totals 14 residues. The CDR3 here is CASSLTQGGTEAFF. CDR3 coding DNA: TGTGCCAGCAGCCTTACTCAGGGAGGGACTGAAGCTTTCTTT.

In nucleotides, the CDR3 is TGTGCCAGCAGCGTAGAACCCCTAGCCTATATTCACAATGAGCAGTTCTTC. Encoded protein: CASSVEPLAYIHNEQFF. The V and J genes are TRBV9 and TRBJ2-1, with a tentative D call TRBD2 (5 bases). CDR1 SGDLS and CDR2 YYNGEE come from the germline V gene. The CDR3 loop spans 17 amino acids. V was clipped by 0 bases and J by 5 bases, with 18 bases between them. The full variable domain, with the rest looked up from reference TRBV9 and TRBJ2-1, is DSGVTQTPKHLITATGQRVTLRCSPRSGDLSVYWYQQSLDQGLQFLIQYYNGEERAKGNILERFSAQQFPDLHSELNLSSLELGDSALYFCASSVEPLAYIHNEQFFGPGTRLTVL.

This clonotype was seen a few times. The chain links TRBV20-1 to TRBJ1-4; unclear D gene. Germline V gene lookup returns CDR1 DFQATT and CDR2 SNEGSKA (reference sequence). V lost 6 bases and J lost 4, with 6 bases in between. This CDR3 contains 11 residues. For the CDR3, the DNA is TGCAGTGCCGGCTTTAATGAAAAACTGTTTTTT. It codes for CSAGFNEKLFF.

This clonotype was found many times. This chain links TRBV7-2 with TRBJ2-3; 7 bases fit TRBD2. Germline V gene lookup returns CDR1 SGHTA and CDR2 FQGNSA. The CDR3 sequence is 13 residues long. The V segment lost 5 bases and the J segment 1 base; nucleotides outside the gene matches: 0. The CDR3 reads CASSRGGTDTQYF. The CDR3, as DNA: TGTGCCAGCAGCCGGGGGGGCACAGATACGCAGTATTTT.

The chain employs TRBV27 and TRBJ2-3; D is perhaps TRBD1 or TRBD2 (5 bases each). Deletions cut 5 bases from V and 3 bases from J, with 15 bases between. From germline, CDR1 is MNHEY and CDR2 SMNVEV (reference sequence). This CDR3 has 15 residues. CDR3 coding DNA: TGTGCCAGCAGTCTCCAACCCTGGGGGACAGATACGCAGTATTTT. Protein sequence: CASSLQPWGTDTQYF.

There are a few counts of this clonotype. The chain combines TRBV2 with TRBJ2-6; D remains ambiguous. V lost 6 bases and J lost 0, with 9 bases in between. Germline-derived CDR1 and CDR2 are SNHLY and FYNNEI. The CDR3 totals 15 residues. CDR3 residues: CASRPQDSGANVLTF. CDR3 DNA: TGTGCCAGCAGGCCCCAGGACTCTGGGGCCAACGTCCTGACTTTC.

This clonotype was seen only a few times. The chain carries TRBV20-1 and TRBJ1-2; 9 bases map to TRBD1. The CDR3 extends over 12 amino acids. The ends lost 6 bases at V and 4 bases at J; junction bases unmatched: 3. CDR1 and CDR2 (germline): DFQATT, SNEGSKA (reference sequence). In DNA, the CDR3 is TGCAGTGCGGAACAGGGGGCCTATGGCTACACCTTC. Amino acids: CSAEQGAYGYTF.

The rearrangement uses TRBV20-1 and TRBJ2-7; 9 bases align to TRBD2. This CDR3 contains 14 residues. The V gene end was trimmed by 5 bases and the J gene end by 3 bases; junction bases not matched to a gene: 8. Per the germline V gene, CDR1 is DFQATT and CDR2 is SNEGSKA (reference sequence). CDR3 sequence: CSARPAGGHYEQYF. CDR3 bases: TGCAGTGCTCGGCCGGCGGGAGGGCACTACGAGCAGTACTTC.

This sequence joins TRBV29-1 and TRBJ1-2; maybe TRBD1 (6 bases). Germline-derived CDR1 and CDR2 are SQVTM and ANQGSEA. V lost 8 bases, J lost 4 bases, and 23 bases lay in between. CDR3 length: 15 amino acids. Written as DNA, the CDR3 is TGCAGCACCTGGGGGGGGGGCCCTATTGGCTATGGCTACACCTTC. Its protein product is CSTWGGGPIGYGYTF.

This sequence joins TRBV6-6 and TRBJ2-7; D not resolved. The CDR3 has 13 amino acids. V was shortened by 6 bases and J by 4 bases, with 13 bases between the two germline ends. Germline V CDR1 and CDR2: MNHNY, SVGAGI (reference sequence). CDR3 loop: CASSLDLVYEQYF. CDR3 DNA sequence: TGTGCCAGCAGCCTAGACTTAGTATACGAGCAGTACTTC.

The V call is TRBV29-1, the J call TRBJ1-2; D is ambiguous. In germline, CDR1 is SQVTM, CDR2 ANQGSEA. The germline V and J ends were trimmed by 3 bases and 4 bases, with 9 bases remaining between them. The CDR3 sequence is 12 residues long. The CDR3 loop reads CSVDAPGYGYTF. The CDR3 nucleotides are TGCAGCGTTGACGCCCCCGGCTATGGCTACACCTTC.